A selection of T cell receptor beta chains follows, all from one sample in a study of blood T cell repertoires in COVID-19. Clones were read by immunoSEQ multiplex PCR, and TCRdb kept only the in-frame ones, dropping some. The data hold roughly 140,000 clones, with approximately 73% observed a single time. Sequenced sample: peripheral blood. These TCRs come from a woman over 75 with acute or convalescent COVID-19. CDR3s include the opening cysteine and the closing phenylalanine or tryptophan. The order of the fields is CDR3 length, J gene, V gene, D gene, clone size, CDR3 DNA, CDR3 protein. The D gene is left open where the match is weak. Part of the rows lack a size; the others show once, few, many or a class for expanded clones.

13 | TRBJ2-3 | TRBV5-1 | . | . | TGCGCCAGCAGCTCCACGGACGGGAATACGCAGTATTTT | CASSSTDGNTQYF
17 | TRBJ1-5 | TRBV18 | TRBD1 | . | TGTGCCAGCTCACCCCGGGACAGGGGATGGAGCAATCAGCCCCAGCATTTT | CASSPRDRGWSNQPQHF
15 | TRBJ1-1 | TRBV5-1 | . | . | TGCGCCAGCAGCTTGGTTTTGGGCAGAGACACTGAAGCTTTCTTT | CASSLVLGRDTEAFF
15 | TRBJ2-3 | TRBV5-1 | . | . | TGCGCCAGCAGCTCGATGACAGGTCAGACAGATACGCAGTATTTT | CASSSMTGQTDTQYF
13 | TRBJ1-2 | TRBV10-2 | . | . | TGCGCCAGCATGAGGGACACGAACTATGGCTACACCTTC | CASMRDTNYGYTF
16 | TRBJ1-5 | TRBV18 | TRBD1 | few | TGTGCCAGCTCAACCGCGAACAGGGGCAGCAATCAGCCCCAGCATTTT | CASSTANRGSNQPQHF
13 | TRBJ1-2 | TRBV11-2 | . | . | TGTGCCAGCAGCTTAGATCGGAACTATGGCTACACCTTC | CASSLDRNYGYTF
19 | TRBJ2-1 | TRBV6-2/TRBV6-3 | TRBD2 | . | TGTGCCAGCAGTTATTCGCAGCGGGGGGTCTTCTTCTCCTACAATGAGCAGTTCTTC | CASSYSQRGVFFSYNEQFF
16 | TRBJ1-5 | TRBV19 | TRBD1 | . | TGTGCCAGTAGTAGCTATATGGGACAGATAAATCAGCCCCAGCATTTT | CASSSYMGQINQPQHF
15 | TRBJ1-5 | TRBV7-8 | . | . | TGTGCCAGCAGCCGAGAGATAGGACAGAATCAGCCCCAGCATTTT | CASSREIGQNQPQHF
16 | TRBJ1-2 | TRBV24-1 | TRBD1 | . | TGTGCCACCAGTGACCGAGACAGGGGGCCGATCGGTGGCTACACCTTC | CATSDRDRGPIGGYTF
14 | TRBJ2-5 | TRBV7-8 | TRBD2 | . | TGTGCCAGCAGCTTAGGACTAGCGGAAGAGACCCAGTACTTC | CASSLGLAEETQYF
17 | TRBJ2-3 | TRBV7-3 | TRBD2 | . | TGTGCCAGCAGCCCCACCCCTCCGGGACTAGCGGACTCTACGCAGTATTTT | CASSPTPPGLADSTQYF
16 | TRBJ2-2 | TRBV4-2 | . | . | TGTGCCAGCAGCCAAGGATTTACACAGGGAAACGGGGAGCTGTTTTTT | CASSQGFTQGNGELFF
16 | TRBJ1-1 | TRBV7-2 | TRBD1 | once | TGTGCCAGCAGCCCGGGACAGGGGGCACTGGGTACTGAAGCTTTCTTT | CASSPGQGALGTEAFF
15 | TRBJ1-3 | TRBV9 | . | . | TGTGCCAGCAGCCAAAGGGGGACCTCTGGAAACACCATATATTTT | CASSQRGTSGNTIYF
15 | TRBJ1-4 | TRBV7-9 | TRBD1 | . | TGTGCCAGCAGCTACTCAGGGACAGGGGTTGAAAAACTGTTTTTT | CASSYSGTGVEKLFF
15 | TRBJ1-3 | TRBV18 | . | . | TGTGCCAGCTCACCGCAGACTATCCAGGGAAACACCATATATTTT | CASSPQTIQGNTIYF
11 | TRBJ1-1 | TRBV19 | . | . | TGTGCCAGTAGACTTGACAGTGAAGCTTTCTTT | CASRLDSEAFF
14 | TRBJ2-3 | TRBV2 | . | . | TGTGCCAGCAAGGTATCAGGTCGCACAGATACGCAGTATTTT | CASKVSGRTDTQYF
13 | TRBJ1-1 | TRBV7-9 | . | few | TGTGCCAGCATAAGGGGTAGAGATACTGAAGCTTTCTTT | CASIRGRDTEAFF
14 | TRBJ1-1 | TRBV20-1 | . | . | TGCAGTGCTAGTCTTTCCCGGCCAGGAACTGAAGCTTTCTTT | CSASLSRPGTEAFF
14 | TRBJ1-1 | TRBV5-6 | . | few | TGTGCCAGCAGCCAGTTGGACAAGAACACTGAAGCTTTCTTT | CASSQLDKNTEAFF
14 | TRBJ2-7 | TRBV5-1 | TRBD1 | . | TGCGCCAGCAGCGGACCGGGACAGGGCTACGAGCAGTACTTC | CASSGPGQGYEQYF
13 | TRBJ1-6 | TRBV12-5 | TRBD1 | . | TGTGCTACGGGACAGCTAGTTAATTCACCCCTCCACTTT | CATGQLVNSPLHF
16 | TRBJ2-5 | TRBV19 | . | . | TGTGCCAGTAGTATAGGGTTTAGTGGGAGAGTAGAGACCCAGTACTTC | CASSIGFSGRVETQYF
14 | TRBJ2-7 | TRBV6-5 | TRBD1 | . | TGTGCCAGCACCCAGGGACAGGGTGTCTACGAGCAGTACTTC | CASTQGQGVYEQYF
14 | TRBJ2-1 | TRBV3-1/TRBV3-2 | TRBD2 | . | TGTGCCAGCAGCCAAGCCGGGACTAGCTCGCCTCCGTTCTTC | CASSQAGTSSPPFF
15 | TRBJ2-1 | TRBV13 | TRBD2 | . | TGTGCCAGCAGCTCCGAGCGGGAGGGATACAATGAGCAGTTCTTC | CASSSEREGYNEQFF
14 | TRBJ1-5 | TRBV19 | . | . | TGTGCCAGTAGTACTGGGACAAGGGATCAGCCCCAGCATTTT | CASSTGTRDQPQHF
20 | TRBJ1-1 | TRBV24-1 | TRBD1 | . | TGTGCCACCAGTGATTCAAATGGTTGGACAGGGGGGGAGGGGAACACTGAAGCTTTCTTT | CATSDSNGWTGGEGNTEAFF
17 | TRBJ1-5 | TRBV3-1/TRBV3-2 | . | . | TGTGCCAGCAGCCAAGAGGAGGGAACAGGACGCAATCAGCCCCAGCATTTT | CASSQEEGTGRNQPQHF
17 | TRBJ1-4 | TRBV5-4 | TRBD1 | once | TGTGCCAGCAGCCCTGGGACAGACCTCGCAACTAATGAAAAACTGTTTTTT | CASSPGTDLATNEKLFF
14 | TRBJ1-2 | TRBV3-1/TRBV3-2 | TRBD1 | . | TGTGCCAGCAGCCAAGCCGGGACAGGAACTGGCTACACCTTC | CASSQAGTGTGYTF
16 | TRBJ2-2 | TRBV7-3 | TRBD1 | . | TGTGCCAGCAGCGAACAGGGGGCCGCGAACACCGGGGAGCTGTTTTTT | CASSEQGAANTGELFF
17 | TRBJ2-7 | TRBV4-1 | . | . | TGCGCCAGCAGCCAACATAAGCCGGGGGTCCCTTCCTACGAGCAGTACTTC | CASSQHKPGVPSYEQYF
16 | TRBJ2-5 | TRBV11-1 | TRBD2 | few | TGTGCCAGCAGCTTAGCGGGCACTAGCGGGCAAGAGACCCAGTACTTC | CASSLAGTSGQETQYF
15 | TRBJ1-1 | TRBV25-1 | TRBD1 | . | TGTGCCAGCAGTGACCCGGGACAGGGAAACACTGAAGCTTTCTTT | CASSDPGQGNTEAFF
15 | TRBJ1-2 | TRBV5-1 | . | . | TGCGCCAGCAGCACGGATGGAGGGTTTGTCTATGGCTACACCTTC | CASSTDGGFVYGYTF
15 | TRBJ1-2 | TRBV9 | TRBD1 | . | TGTGCCAGCAGCGTTTCTTCAGGGGGAGCCTATGGCTACACCTTC | CASSVSSGGAYGYTF
16 | TRBJ1-1 | TRBV6-5 | TRBD1 | . | TGTGCCAGCAGTTACTCTACCGGGACAGGGAAGAATGAAGCTTTCTTT | CASSYSTGTGKNEAFF
16 | TRBJ1-1 | TRBV28 | TRBD1 | . | TGTGCCAGCAGTCACCTCCTTGGACAGGGTACGAGGGTAGCTTTCTTT | CASSHLLGQGTRVAFF
18 | TRBJ1-5 | TRBV7-8 | . | . | TGTGCCAGCAGAGAGACAGAACTATTGGATGGTAGCAATCAGCCCCAGCATTTT | CASRETELLDGSNQPQHF
15 | TRBJ2-7 | TRBV3-1/TRBV3-2 | . | . | TGTGCCAGCAGCCAAGATAACCTAGGCTCCTACGAGCAGTACTTC | CASSQDNLGSYEQYF
14 | TRBJ2-1 | TRBV10-1 | . | once | TGCGCCAGCAGTGAGTCCGCTAGTTTAAATGAGCAGTTCTTC | CASSESASLNEQFF
15 | TRBJ1-2 | TRBV6-5 | . | . | TGTGCCAGCAACGAAGATGGAAACAGCAACTATGGCTACACCTTC | CASNEDGNSNYGYTF
15 | TRBJ2-7 | TRBV7-9 | TRBD2 | few | TGTGCCAGCAGCCCGGAATTTAGGCGGGAGGGCGAGCAGTACTTC | CASSPEFRREGEQYF
16 | TRBJ1-4 | TRBV7-7 | TRBD1 | . | TGTGCTAGCAGCTATCTGAGGGGGCTTAGTAGTGAAAAACTGTTTTTT | CASSYLRGLSSEKLFF